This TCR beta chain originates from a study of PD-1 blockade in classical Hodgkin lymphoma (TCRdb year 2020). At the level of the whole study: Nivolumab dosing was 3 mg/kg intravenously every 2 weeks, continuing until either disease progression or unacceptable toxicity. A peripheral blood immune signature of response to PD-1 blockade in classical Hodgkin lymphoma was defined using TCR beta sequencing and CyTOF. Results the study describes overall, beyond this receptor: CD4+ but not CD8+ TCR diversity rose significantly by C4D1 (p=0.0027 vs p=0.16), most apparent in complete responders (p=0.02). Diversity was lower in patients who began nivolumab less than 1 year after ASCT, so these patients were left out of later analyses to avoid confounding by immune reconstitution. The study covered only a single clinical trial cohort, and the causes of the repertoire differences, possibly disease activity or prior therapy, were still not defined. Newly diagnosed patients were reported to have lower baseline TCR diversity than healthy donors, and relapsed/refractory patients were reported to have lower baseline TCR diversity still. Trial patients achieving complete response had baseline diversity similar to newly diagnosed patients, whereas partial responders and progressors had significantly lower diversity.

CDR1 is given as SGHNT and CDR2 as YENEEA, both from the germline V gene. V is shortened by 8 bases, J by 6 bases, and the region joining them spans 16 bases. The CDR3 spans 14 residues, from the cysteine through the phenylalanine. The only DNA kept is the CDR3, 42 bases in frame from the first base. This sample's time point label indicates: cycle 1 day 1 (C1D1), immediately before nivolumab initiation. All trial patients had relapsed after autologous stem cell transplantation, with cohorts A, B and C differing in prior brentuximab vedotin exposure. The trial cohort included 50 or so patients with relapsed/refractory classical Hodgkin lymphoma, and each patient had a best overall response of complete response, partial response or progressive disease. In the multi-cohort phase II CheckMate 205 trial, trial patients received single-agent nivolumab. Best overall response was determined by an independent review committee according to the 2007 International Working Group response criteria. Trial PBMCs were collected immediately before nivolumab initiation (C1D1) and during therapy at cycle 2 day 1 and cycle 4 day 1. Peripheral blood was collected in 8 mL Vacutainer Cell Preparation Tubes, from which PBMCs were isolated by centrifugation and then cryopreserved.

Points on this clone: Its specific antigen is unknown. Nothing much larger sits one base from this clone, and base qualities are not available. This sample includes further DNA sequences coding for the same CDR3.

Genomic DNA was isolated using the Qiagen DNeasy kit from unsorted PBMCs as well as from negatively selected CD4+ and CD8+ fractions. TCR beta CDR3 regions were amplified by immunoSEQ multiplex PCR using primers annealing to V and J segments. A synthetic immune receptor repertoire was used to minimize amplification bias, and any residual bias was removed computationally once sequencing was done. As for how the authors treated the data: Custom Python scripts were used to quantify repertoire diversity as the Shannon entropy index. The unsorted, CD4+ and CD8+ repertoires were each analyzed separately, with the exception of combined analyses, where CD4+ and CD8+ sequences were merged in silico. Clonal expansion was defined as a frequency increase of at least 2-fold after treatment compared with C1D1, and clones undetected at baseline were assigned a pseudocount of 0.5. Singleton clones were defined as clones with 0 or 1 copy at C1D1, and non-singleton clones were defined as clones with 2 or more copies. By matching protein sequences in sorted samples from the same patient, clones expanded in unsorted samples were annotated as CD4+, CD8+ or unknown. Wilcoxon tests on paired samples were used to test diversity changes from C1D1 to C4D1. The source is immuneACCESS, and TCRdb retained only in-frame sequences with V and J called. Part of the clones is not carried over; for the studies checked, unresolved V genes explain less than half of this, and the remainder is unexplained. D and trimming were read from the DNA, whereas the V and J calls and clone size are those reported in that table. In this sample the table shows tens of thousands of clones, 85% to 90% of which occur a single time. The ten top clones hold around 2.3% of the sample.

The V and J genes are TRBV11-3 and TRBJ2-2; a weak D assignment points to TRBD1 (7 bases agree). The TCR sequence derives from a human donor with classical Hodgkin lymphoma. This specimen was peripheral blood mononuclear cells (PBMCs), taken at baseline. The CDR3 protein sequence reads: CASARAGGSGELFF. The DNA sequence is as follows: TGTGCCAGCGCTCGAGCAGGGGGGTCCGGGGAGCTGTTTTTT.